This TCR beta chain was sequenced during a study of OX40 agonist ivuxolimab in advanced cancers. Study findings and constraints: Partial responders dosed at 0.1-3.0 mg/kg displayed clonal expansion ranking among the lowest. Expanded clones belonging to CD8+ T cells outnumbered, on average, those of CD4+. Both CD4+ and CD8+ T cell populations in blood had undergone clonal expansion by week 6 at 0.1 to 3.0 mg/kg.

Germline-derived CDR1 and CDR2 are SGHRS and YFSETQ. The CDR3 has 12 residues. Trimming took off 2 bases at V and 7 bases at J, with 7 bases between the two ends. Some clones are missing from TCRdb's copy, which holds only in-frame ones; the method was immunoSEQ multiplex PCR. The sample holds approximately 76,000 clones; about 82% are singletons and the top ten take about 0.57%. About this clone: The antigen remains unidentified.

V usage is TRBV5-1 and J usage is TRBJ2-1, with D possibly matching TRBD2 (5 bases). Specimen: CD4+ or CD8+ T cells sorted from blood, collected in a trial of the OX40 agonist ivuxolimab. This receptor was obtained from an adult with an advanced solid tumor such as melanoma, head and neck, liver or kidney cancer. The CDR3 protein is CASSLDYNEQFF. CDR3 sequence (DNA): TGCGCCAGCAGCTTAGACTATAATGAGCAGTTCTTC.